This TCR beta chain derives from a study of T cell responses to AZD1222 COVID-19 vaccine (dated by TCRdb to about 2021). With respect to the entire study: AZD1222 recipients given second doses at about 4 weeks or at about 12 weeks were pooled, since spike-specific TCR depth and breadth were not found to differ between the two schedules. A total of more than 230 trial participants underwent TCR sequencing, of whom about 210 received two doses of AZD1222 and around 26 received two doses of the MenACWY control vaccine. Enrollment into the trials was organized by age into subgroups of 18-55, 56-69 and 70-plus years, and those subgroups contained 148, 28 and 57 TCR-sequenced participants, respectively. General conclusions and limits of the study: After two AZD1222 doses, spike-specific TCR breadth and depth were significantly higher than at day 0 and than in MenACWY recipients. The 56-69-year group was small, and its depth increase did not reach significance, likely because of low power. Nearly half of unique spike-specific TCRs reportedly recognized epitopes outside regions mutated in the B.1.351 and B.1.1.7 variants. CD4 TCRs associated with the vaccine covered the entire spike protein, and the dominant responses were in regions 160-218 and 743-854. Conclusions about previously exposed vaccinees are limited, since just 6 or 7 AZD1222 recipients were seropositive for SARS-CoV-2 at baseline. Most participants were white British and females outnumbered males, and the authors suggested that clonal diversity may have been underestimated. Because no day 14 peak-response samples were available, the repertoires could be characterized only after the peak T cell response.

Explained via the paper, the time point label denotes: baseline before first vaccination. Samples from vaccinated people were obtained from the UK trials COV001 and COV002, which included a single-blind randomized controlled phase 2/3 trial of AZD1222 (ChAdOx1 nCoV-19) in healthy adults. Trial participant PBMC samples were collected at day 0 and day 28 after the second dose for TCRbeta chain sequencing. The CDR3 regions of human TCRbeta chains were analyzed by immunosequencing. On the study's bioinformatics: Repertoire TCRs were matched against a reference library of SARS-CoV-2-specific TCRs generated with the MIRA antigen-specificity platform. Breadth meant the fraction of unique TCRs that were SARS-CoV-2-associated, whereas depth meant the fraction of total T cells that were SARS-CoV-2-associated. Using the MIRA data, every spike-specific TCR was mapped to the spike region that the TCR reacted to and assigned to either a CD4 or a CD8 class. Log10-transformed breadth and depth values were compared by one-way ANOVA with Sidak's multiple comparisons tests. What TCRdb holds here is the immuneACCESS table cut down to in-frame rearrangements. Part of the clones is not present; checked against another copy, under half of the missing clones reflect an unresolved V gene, and the others are unexplained. From that table come the V and J calls and clone size; the DNA was used to work out D and trimming. A total of about 150,000 clones appear in this sample, 90% of them only once. The ten largest clones represent less than 2% of the sample.

In the germline V gene, CDR1 corresponds to SGHRS and CDR2 to YFSETQ. The CDR3, from cysteine to phenylalanine, totals 15 residues. Solely the CDR3 DNA is kept, with 45 bases framed from the first base. Trimming leaves V shorter by 4 bases and J shorter by 4 bases, with the junction holding 6 bases beyond the gene matches. With regard to this clone: No cognate antigen has been identified for it. Base qualities are not at hand, and no much larger clone is one base apart.

The sequence joins TRBV5-1 to TRBJ2-1, and 9 bases in between align with TRBD2. The receptor's source is an adult in good health. Specimen: peripheral blood, collected on day 0 of AZD1222 vaccination. The bases are TGCGCCAGCAGCGTGACTAGCGGAGATTACAATGAGCAGTTCTTC. Its amino acids are CASSVTSGDYNEQFF.